A single sample is the source of the 29 T cell receptor beta chains below, sequenced in a study of T-cell memory formation after mild COVID-19. A single record per CDR3 protein comes from TCRdb applying MiXCR to the 5' RACE reads. Here the sample spans hundreds of thousands of distinct CDR3 sequences, more than 15% being singletons. The specimen sequenced was PBMCs or a T cell subset sorted from them (not recorded which). The receptors here all came from an adult woman who had mild COVID-19 (a few samples of this study predate the infection). Cell type and time point are not known.

This sequence joins TRBV6-6 and TRBJ2-5; D remains ambiguous. Germline V gene data show CDR1 as MNHNY and CDR2 as SVGAGI (reference sequence). With 7 bases removed from V and 4 bases from J, the gap between germline ends came to 19 bases. CDR3 length equals 15 residues. In DNA form, the CDR3 reads TGTGCCAGCACCCTGGATAGGGCAGTAGGAGAGACCCAGTACTTC. This gives the protein CASTLDRAVGETQYF.

This rearrangement joins TRBV6-5 to TRBJ1-1, with 10 bases aligning to TRBD1. The CDR3 covers 15 residues. With V trimmed by 0 bases and J by 3 bases, 1 base remained unmatched. Germline CDR1 is MNHEY and CDR2 is SVGAGI. The DNA for the CDR3 is TGTGCCAGCAGTTACTCGACAGGGGGCCACACTGAAGCTTTCTTT. Protein product: CASSYSTGGHTEAFF.

The chain couples TRBV10-3 to TRBJ2-7; D is undetermined. The CDR3 spans 12 residues. The V and J ends lost 8 bases and 2 bases respectively, with 10 bases between them. Germline V gene lookup returns CDR1 ENHRY and CDR2 SYGVKD. In nucleotides, the CDR3 is TGTGCCATCGCGGTAGCTCCCTACGAGCAGTACTTC. Its translation: CAIAVAPYEQYF.

This chain joins TRBV11-3 and TRBJ2-3; 7 bases are shared with TRBD1. Germline V gene lookup returns CDR1 SGHNT and CDR2 YENEEA. This CDR3 is 15 amino acids long. Trimming took 5 bases from V and 3 from J; bases not matched to a gene: 8. The CDR3 nucleotides are TGTGCCAGCAGCCCGCACAGGGGCGGGACAGATACGCAGTATTTT. It translates to CASSPHRGGTDTQYF.

This clonotype was recorded a few times. The chain uses TRBV7-3 and TRBJ2-2; TRBD2 is a possible D gene (6 bases). Trimming removed 5 bases at V and 7 bases at J, with 11 bases between. Germline V CDR1 and CDR2: SGHTA, FQGTGA. The CDR3 has 13 residues. CDR3 protein: CASSPTSNGELFF. The CDR3 bases are TGTGCCAGCAGCCCGACTAGTAACGGGGAGCTGTTTTTT.

The gene calls are TRBV27 and TRBJ2-7; 9 positions agree with TRBD1. V trimming: 6 bases; J trimming: 5 bases; junction bases outside the gene matches: 14. Germline lookup yields CDR1 MNHEY and CDR2 SMNVEV (reference sequence). This CDR3 contains 16 residues. CDR3 DNA sequence: TGTGCCAGCAGCCCCCTGACCGGGACAGGGATACACGAGCAGTACTTC. This translates into CASSPLTGTGIHEQYF.

This clonotype was counted ten times or more. The chain combines TRBV24-1 with TRBJ2-1, with D perhaps being TRBD1 or TRBD2 (5 bases each). This CDR3 is built from 19 residues. Germline loops: CDR1 KGHDR, CDR2 SFDVKD. V was shortened by 4 bases and J by 0 bases, with 21 bases between the two germline ends. CDR3 amino acids: CATSDEGPTLSCSYNEQFF. CDR3 bases: TGTGCCACCAGTGACGAGGGGCCTACCCTTAGTTGCTCCTACAATGAGCAGTTCTTC.

The chain links TRBV30 to TRBJ2-4, with 11 bases identical to TRBD1. V was pared by 5 bases and J by 7 bases, with 4 bases of the junction left unmatched. The CDR3 runs 13 residues. Germline values: CDR1 GTSNPN, CDR2 SVGIG (reference sequence). The chain's CDR3 is CAWGQGARNIQYF. Written as DNA, the CDR3 is TGTGCCTGGGGACAGGGGGCGCGGAACATTCAGTACTTC.

This clonotype turned up a few times. This chain uses TRBV12-3 or TRBV12-4 with TRBJ2-4; the D gene could be TRBD1 or TRBD2 (5 bases each). V shed 3 bases and J shed 3 bases, with 6 bases lying between them. This CDR3 comprises 13 residues. In DNA, the CDR3 is TGTGCCAGCAGTTTGAGGGGCAAAAACATTCAGTACTTC. It encodes CASSLRGKNIQYF.

The chain combines TRBV20-1 with TRBJ2-7; D tentatively reads TRBD1 or TRBD2 (7 bases each). This CDR3 contains 15 residues. The V end was cut by 5 bases, the J end by 0 bases, with 17 bases between. Germline CDR1 DFQATT, CDR2 SNEGSKA (reference sequence). The CDR3: CSALTTGTISYEQYF. In nucleotides, the CDR3 is TGCAGTGCTCTTACGACAGGGACTATCTCCTACGAGCAGTACTTC.

J is TRBJ1-2 and V is TRBV5-4; 7 nucleotides match TRBD1. Looked up from germline, CDR1 is SGHNT and CDR2 is YYREEE (reference sequence). V gave up 4 bases and J gave up 5 bases; unmatched junction bases: 2. There are 12 residues in the CDR3. CDR3 sequence: CASSATGYGYTF. The CDR3 DNA reads TGTGCCAGCAGCGCGACAGGGTATGGCTACACCTTC.

This clonotype was counted only a few times. The rearrangement joins TRBV19 to TRBJ2-5; 9 bases agree with TRBD1. The CDR3 sequence is 15 residues long. Trimming at V came to 6 bases and at J to 3 bases, leaving 8 bases not matched to a gene. The germline V gene has CDR1 LNHDA and CDR2 SQIVND (reference sequence). The CDR3 nucleotides read TGTGCCAGTAGCGACCCCGGGACAGGGAAAGAGACCCAGTACTTC. This translates into CASSDPGTGKETQYF.

V is TRBV29-1 and J is TRBJ1-3; 9 bases map to TRBD1. V was pared by 0 bases and J by 7 bases, with 7 bases of the junction left unmatched. The CDR3 consists of 15 residues. The germline V gene encodes CDR1 SQVTM and CDR2 ANQGSEA. This CDR3 is CSVEDSSGQGNTIYF. The CDR3 nucleotides read TGCAGCGTTGAAGATTCTTCGGGACAGGGTAACACCATATATTTT.

This clonotype was seen a handful of times. The CDR3: CASSLVAGWIKTQYF. In DNA form, the CDR3 reads TGTGCCAGCAGTTTAGTGGCGGGATGGATAAAGACCCAGTACTTC. The gene calls are TRBV12-3 or TRBV12-4 and TRBJ2-5; TRBD2 might be the D (6 bases). Trimming removed 1 base at V and 6 bases at J, with 15 bases between. This CDR3 contains 15 residues.

V gene TRBV27 combines with J gene TRBJ1-5; 9 nucleotides match TRBD1. The CDR3 runs to 15 residues. Losses at the gene ends were 6 bases for V and 7 bases for J; bases not matched to a gene: 10. CDR1 is MNHEY, CDR2 SMNVEV, per germline (reference sequence). The CDR3 DNA reads as TGTGCCAGCAGGAGTCCGGGACAGGGCTTCCAGCCCCAGCATTTT. Protein: CASRSPGQGFQPQHF.

The rearrangement joins TRBV4-2 to TRBJ1-2, with 7 bases lining up with TRBD1. This CDR3 has 16 residues. The ends lost 0 bases at V and 1 base at J; junction bases unmatched: 5. Looked up from germline, CDR1 is LGHNA and CDR2 is YNFKEQ. As DNA, the CDR3 is TGTGCCAGCAGCCAAGATCCCACAGGGGATAACTATGGCTACACCTTC. Protein sequence: CASSQDPTGDNYGYTF.

This clonotype has ten or more counts. This rearrangement joins TRBV7-2 to TRBJ2-3, with 11 positions matching TRBD2. The germline gives CDR1 SGHTA, CDR2 FQGNSA. J was trimmed by 5 bases and V by 6 bases; bases with no gene match: 10. The length of the CDR3 is 16 residues. In DNA, the CDR3 is TGTGCCAGCAGGGTTCCGGGACTAGCGGCTGGAGATACGCAGTATTTT. Encoded protein: CASRVPGLAAGDTQYF.

This sequence joins TRBV7-9 and TRBJ1-1; D unclear. The CDR3 runs 13 residues. V lost 2 bases to trimming and J lost 4 bases, with 8 bases between them. In germline, CDR1 is SEHNR, CDR2 FQNEAQ (reference sequence). The CDR3 is CASSLWAVTEAFF. DNA for the CDR3: TGTGCCAGCAGCTTATGGGCAGTCACTGAAGCTTTCTTT.

The chain combines TRBV30 with TRBJ1-5, with D unclear. The germline CDR1 and CDR2 sequences are GTSNPN and SVGIG (reference sequence). CDR3 length: 13 residues. Trimming left V 0 bases short and J 4 bases short, with 7 bases between. The CDR3 DNA is TGTGCCTGGAGTGTATTGGGAAATCAGCCCCAGCATTTT. Translated, it gives CAWSVLGNQPQHF. The whole variable domain, remainder taken from reference TRBV30 and TRBJ1-5, is SQTIHQWPATLVQPVGSPLSLECTVEGTSNPNLYWYRQAAGRGLQLLFYSVGIGQISSEVPQNLSASRPQDRQFILSSKKLLLSDSGFYLCAWSVLGNQPQHFGDGTRLSIL.

The rearrangement joins TRBV14 to TRBJ2-7; D might be TRBD1 or TRBD2, each matching 7 bases. Trimming cost V 5 bases and J 3 bases, with 14 bases left between them. The CDR3 is 14 residues long. CDR1 is SGHDN, CDR2 FVKESK, per germline. The CDR3 sequence is CASSGGRGLYEQYF. The DNA for the CDR3 is TGTGCCAGCAGCGGAGGGAGGGGGCTCTACGAGCAGTACTTC.

A few counts support this clonotype. The chain has TRBV7-2 and TRBJ2-2; 14 nucleotides line up with TRBD2. The V and J ends lost 3 bases and 6 bases, in that order; junction bases with no gene match: 6. Looked up from germline, CDR1 is SGHTA and CDR2 is FQGNSA. CDR3 size: 17 residues. The CDR3 nucleotides are TGTGCCAGCAGCTTCCCTTTGACTAGCGGGAGGGCCGGGGAGCTGTTTTTT. The encoded protein is CASSFPLTSGRAGELFF.

This clonotype was seen ten or more times. The chain combines TRBV24-1 with TRBJ2-6; D is perhaps TRBD1 or TRBD2 (5 bases each). This CDR3 spans 15 amino acids. Germline CDR1 KGHDR, CDR2 SFDVKD. The V gene lost 2 bases and the J gene lost 1 base, with 5 bases spanning the gap. CDR3 sequence: CATSDWGSGANVLTF. CDR3 sequence (DNA): TGTGCCACCAGTGATTGGGGGTCTGGGGCCAACGTCCTGACTTTC.

The rearrangement links TRBV11-3 to TRBJ2-3; D is possibly TRBD2 (6 bases). Germline CDR1 is SGHNT and CDR2 is YENEEA. The V and J ends lost 5 bases and 6 bases respectively, with 27 bases between them. This CDR3 spans 18 amino acids. The CDR3 sequence: CASSPAVTPWGVGDTQYF. The CDR3 DNA reads TGTGCCAGCAGCCCCGCTGTTACCCCTTGGGGGGTCGGGGATACGCAGTATTTT. The whole variable domain, filled in from reference TRBV11-3 and TRBJ2-3, reads EAGVVQSPRYKIIEKKQPVAFWCNPISGHNTLYWYLQNLGQGPELLIRYENEEAVDDSQLPKDRFSAERLKGVDSTLKIQPAELGDSAVYLCASSPAVTPWGVGDTQYFGPGTRLTVL.

This clonotype was counted many times. The chain links TRBV11-2 to TRBJ2-3, with a weak D call TRBD2 (6 bases). The CDR3 is 15 amino acids. Trimming took 10 bases from V and 3 from J, leaving 20 bases between them. Germline V gene data show CDR1 as SGHAT and CDR2 as FQNNGV. Here the CDR3 DNA reads TGTGCCATCGCCGGACGGGAGTATGGGACAGATACGCAGTATTTT. Its translation: CAIAGREYGTDTQYF.

Only a few counts were recorded for this clonotype. The chain links TRBV12-5 to TRBJ2-2; tentatively, D is TRBD1 or TRBD2 (5 bases each). Deletions cut 3 bases from V and 6 bases from J, with 17 bases between. The CDR3 runs to 16 residues. Germline CDR1 reads LGHNT; CDR2 reads FRNRAP. In nucleotides, the CDR3 is TGTGCTAGTGGTTTTCCGTCGGGACCACTTCCCGGGGAGCTGTTTTTT. It yields the protein CASGFPSGPLPGELFF.

This sequence joins TRBV7-8 and TRBJ1-2; maybe TRBD1 (6 bases). Trimming shortened V by 3 bases and J by 4 bases, and 12 bases separated the two germline ends. The germline V gene encodes CDR1 SGHVS and CDR2 FQNEAQ. The CDR3 covers 14 residues. The CDR3 nucleotides read TGTGCCAGCAGCTTTGCCAGGGGCTCCTATGGCTACACCTTC. Translating gives CASSFARGSYGYTF.

This chain joins TRBV5-1 and TRBJ2-5, with D tentatively TRBD2 (5 bases). The CDR3 totals 16 residues. Looked up from germline, CDR1 is SGHRS and CDR2 is YFSETQ. V lost 2 bases, J lost 2 bases, and 16 bases lay in between. The CDR3 spells CASSFGFPSGQETQYF. In nucleotides, the CDR3 is TGCGCCAGCAGCTTTGGGTTCCCGTCGGGGCAAGAGACCCAGTACTTC.

The rearrangement uses TRBV20-1 and TRBJ1-2; 10 bases fit TRBD1. Germline V gene data show CDR1 as DFQATT and CDR2 as SNEGSKA (reference sequence). The V segment lost 7 bases and the J segment 8 bases; nucleotides outside the gene matches: 10. The CDR3 is 13 amino acids. Written as DNA, the CDR3 is TGCAGTGGCGGGACAGGGGTCCTTAGGGGCTACACCTTC. This codes for CSGGTGVLRGYTF.

V gene TRBV6-5 combines with J gene TRBJ1-5, with D unresolved. The V end was cut by 0 bases, the J end by 4 bases, with 10 bases between. The CDR3 length is 15 residues. Looked up from germline, CDR1 is MNHEY and CDR2 is SVGAGI. As DNA, the CDR3 is TGTGCCAGCAGTTACTCGGGCAGGCATAATCAGCCCCAGCATTTT. As protein: CASSYSGRHNQPQHF.